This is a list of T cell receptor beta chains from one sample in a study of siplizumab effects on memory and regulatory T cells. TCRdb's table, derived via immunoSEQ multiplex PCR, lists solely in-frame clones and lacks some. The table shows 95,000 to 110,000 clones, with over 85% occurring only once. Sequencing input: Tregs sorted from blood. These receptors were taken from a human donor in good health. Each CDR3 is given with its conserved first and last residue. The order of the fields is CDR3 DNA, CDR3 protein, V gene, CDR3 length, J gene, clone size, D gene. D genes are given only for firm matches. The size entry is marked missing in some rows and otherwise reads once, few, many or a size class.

DNA: TGTGCCAGCAGCTTGGCAGGGGTGAAAACTGAAGCTTTCTTT; CDR3: CASSLAGVKTEAFF; V: TRBV5-4; length: 14; J: TRBJ1-1; size: -; D: -
DNA: TGTGCCAGTACCCCGTTGGGGACATCCCTCTCCGGGGCCAACGTCCTGACTTTC; CDR3: CASTPLGTSLSGANVLTF; V: TRBV19; length: 18; J: TRBJ2-6; size: -; D: -
DNA: TGCAGCGTTGACGAGGGCGTGAACTATGGCTACACCTTC; CDR3: CSVDEGVNYGYTF; V: TRBV29-1; length: 13; J: TRBJ1-2; size: once; D: -
DNA: TGCGCCAGCAGCTGGAGGGCGGGACTAGGGATGTACGAGCAGTACTTC; CDR3: CASSWRAGLGMYEQYF; V: TRBV5-1; length: 16; J: TRBJ2-7; size: -; D: TRBD2
DNA: TGTGCCTGGAGTACGGGGAATGAAGCTTTCTTT; CDR3: CAWSTGNEAFF; V: TRBV30; length: 11; J: TRBJ1-1; size: -; D: -
DNA: TGTGCCAGCGGTACGGGGGGCCTTGAGCAGTTCTTC; CDR3: CASGTGGLEQFF; V: TRBV6-5; length: 12; J: TRBJ2-1; size: -; D: -
DNA: TGTGCCAGCAGCTCATACACCGGGACCGAGAGTTTAAATGGCTACACCTTC; CDR3: CASSSYTGTESLNGYTF; V: TRBV5-4; length: 17; J: TRBJ1-2; size: -; D: -
DNA: TGCGCCAGCAGCTTGCAACCGGGACAGGGGTACAATGAGCAGTTCTTC; CDR3: CASSLQPGQGYNEQFF; V: TRBV5-1; length: 16; J: TRBJ2-1; size: -; D: TRBD1
DNA: TGTGCCAGTAGTCCCTACAGGGGCCTCTTCTATGGCTACACCTTC; CDR3: CASSPYRGLFYGYTF; V: TRBV19; length: 15; J: TRBJ1-2; size: -; D: TRBD1
DNA: TGTGCCAGCAGTGGGATCGGACAACGCAATCAGCCCCAGCATTTT; CDR3: CASSGIGQRNQPQHF; V: TRBV6-1; length: 15; J: TRBJ1-5; size: -; D: -
DNA: TGTGCCAGCAGCTCTGACCGTTATAGCAATCAGCCCCAGCATTTT; CDR3: CASSSDRYSNQPQHF; V: TRBV7-8; length: 15; J: TRBJ1-5; size: once; D: -
DNA: TGTGCCAGCAGTTCGAAAAGCGGGAGGGGGCCCTACGAGCAGTACTTC; CDR3: CASSSKSGRGPYEQYF; V: TRBV6-5; length: 16; J: TRBJ2-7; size: -; D: TRBD2
DNA: TGTGCCAGCAGTCCAGCGGGAGAGGGAAAAAACATTCAGTACTTC; CDR3: CASSPAGEGKNIQYF; V: TRBV2; length: 15; J: TRBJ2-4; size: -; D: TRBD2
DNA: TGTGCCAGCAGCGTTCACAGGTTCCGAGAGCAGTACTTC; CDR3: CASSVHRFREQYF; V: TRBV7-2; length: 13; J: TRBJ2-7; size: -; D: -
DNA: TGTGCCAGCAGTTTAACGACGGAAGGGGTCACTGAAGCTTTCTTT; CDR3: CASSLTTEGVTEAFF; V: TRBV6-5; length: 15; J: TRBJ1-1; size: -; D: -
DNA: TGTGCCTGGAGTTCCTACTCCTGGACTGAAGCTTTCTTT; CDR3: CAWSSYSWTEAFF; V: TRBV30; length: 13; J: TRBJ1-1; size: -; D: -
DNA: TGTGCCAGCAGCCTTGATCCTCTATTGATTGAGCAGTTCTTC; CDR3: CASSLDPLLIEQFF; V: TRBV6-6; length: 14; J: TRBJ2-1; size: -; D: -
DNA: TGCGCCAGCAGCCTGGGAAAGGGTAGCGGGAGACAAGAGACCCAGTACTTC; CDR3: CASSLGKGSGRQETQYF; V: TRBV4-3; length: 17; J: TRBJ2-5; size: -; D: TRBD2
DNA: TGTGCCAGCAGCTTAGGGCTAGGGGTAGATGAGCAGTTCTTC; CDR3: CASSLGLGVDEQFF; V: TRBV7-2; length: 14; J: TRBJ2-1; size: -; D: -
DNA: TGTGCCAGCTCACCATTGAGGGAATGGGCTGAAGCTTTCTTT; CDR3: CASSPLREWAEAFF; V: TRBV18; length: 14; J: TRBJ1-1; size: -; D: -
DNA: TGTGCCAGCAGCTTAGCAGGGAATACCTTGAACACCGGGGAGCTGTTTTTT; CDR3: CASSLAGNTLNTGELFF; V: TRBV7-2; length: 17; J: TRBJ2-2; size: -; D: -
DNA: TGTGCCAGCATTAAGGGAGGGCGCTATAATTCACCCCTCCACTTT; CDR3: CASIKGGRYNSPLHF; V: TRBV28; length: 15; J: TRBJ1-6; size: -; D: -
DNA: TGTGCCAGCAGTTCCGGGATTAGCAATCAGCCCCAGCATTTT; CDR3: CASSSGISNQPQHF; V: TRBV6-6; length: 14; J: TRBJ1-5; size: -; D: -
DNA: TGCGCCACCAAGGGTGGTCCTCTGGGGTACGAGCAGTACTTC; CDR3: CATKGGPLGYEQYF; V: TRBV10-2; length: 14; J: TRBJ2-7; size: -; D: -
DNA: TGCGGTACTCTTAGGGGGAGGGAAGCTTTCTTT; CDR3: CGTLRGREAFF; V: TRBV20-1; length: 11; J: TRBJ1-1; size: -; D: -
DNA: TGTGCCAGCAGTGGACAGGGGGGTGGTGGCACTGAAGCTTTCTTT; CDR3: CASSGQGGGGTEAFF; V: TRBV6-1; length: 15; J: TRBJ1-1; size: -; D: TRBD1
DNA: TGTGCCAGCAGCTTAGTTCCCGGGGAGCTGTTTTTT; CDR3: CASSLVPGELFF; V: TRBV7-9; length: 12; J: TRBJ2-2; size: few; D: -
DNA: TGTGCCACCAGCAGACTACCCCCGGGGGTAGCGGCCAACAATGAGCAGTTCTTC; CDR3: CATSRLPPGVAANNEQFF; V: TRBV15; length: 18; J: TRBJ2-1; size: -; D: -
DNA: TGTGCCTTTCGAGGTGGCACAGATACGCAGTATTTT; CDR3: CAFRGGTDTQYF; V: TRBV30; length: 12; J: TRBJ2-3; size: -; D: -
DNA: TGCAGTACGATTGGCTTCTATGGCTACACCTTC; CDR3: CSTIGFYGYTF; V: TRBV20-1; length: 11; J: TRBJ1-2; size: -; D: -
DNA: TGTGCCTGGAGTCGGGAATTCAATCAGCCCCAGCATTTT; CDR3: CAWSREFNQPQHF; V: TRBV30; length: 13; J: TRBJ1-5; size: -; D: -
DNA: TGTGCCAGCAGCCAAGCCGCAAGCTCCTACGAGCAGTACTTC; CDR3: CASSQAASSYEQYF; V: TRBV4-2; length: 14; J: TRBJ2-7; size: -; D: -
DNA: TGTGCCAGCAGCTTACAGGCAGGGTACAATGAGCAGTTCTTC; CDR3: CASSLQAGYNEQFF; V: TRBV7-3; length: 14; J: TRBJ2-1; size: -; D: -